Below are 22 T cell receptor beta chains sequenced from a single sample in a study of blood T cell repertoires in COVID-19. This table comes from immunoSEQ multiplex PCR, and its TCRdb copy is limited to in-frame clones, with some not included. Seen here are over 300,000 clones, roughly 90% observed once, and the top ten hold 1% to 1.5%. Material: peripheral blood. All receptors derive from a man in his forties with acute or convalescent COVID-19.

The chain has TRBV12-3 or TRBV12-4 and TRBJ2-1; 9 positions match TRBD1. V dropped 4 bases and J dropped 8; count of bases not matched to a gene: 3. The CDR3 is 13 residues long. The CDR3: CASSSRDRDEQFF. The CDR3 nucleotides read TGTGCCAGCAGTTCCCGGGACAGGGATGAGCAGTTCTTC.

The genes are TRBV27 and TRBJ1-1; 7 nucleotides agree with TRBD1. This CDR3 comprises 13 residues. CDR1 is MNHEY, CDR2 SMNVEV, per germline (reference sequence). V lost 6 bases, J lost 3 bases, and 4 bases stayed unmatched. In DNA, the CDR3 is TGTGCCAGCAGACTTGACAGGGACACTGAAGCTTTCTTT. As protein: CASRLDRDTEAFF.

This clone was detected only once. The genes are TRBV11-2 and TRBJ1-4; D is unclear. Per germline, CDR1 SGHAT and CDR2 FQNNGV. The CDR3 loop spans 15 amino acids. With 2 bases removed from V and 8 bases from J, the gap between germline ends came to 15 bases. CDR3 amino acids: CASSLWRGIGEKLFF. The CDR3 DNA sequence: TGTGCCAGCAGCTTATGGAGAGGGATTGGCGAAAAACTGTTTTTT.

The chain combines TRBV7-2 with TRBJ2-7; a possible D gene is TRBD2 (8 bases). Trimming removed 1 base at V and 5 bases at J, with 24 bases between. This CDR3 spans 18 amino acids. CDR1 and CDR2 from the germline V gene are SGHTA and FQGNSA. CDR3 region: CASSLGGSREGASNEQYF. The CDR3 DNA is TGTGCCAGCAGCTTAGGGGGAAGCCGGGAGGGGGCAAGCAACGAGCAGTACTTC. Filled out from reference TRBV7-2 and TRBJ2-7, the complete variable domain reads GAGVSQSPSNKVTEKGKDVELRCDPISGHTALYWYRQSLGQGLEFLIYFQGNSAPDKSGLPSDRFSAERTGGSVSTLTIQRTQQEDSAVYLCASSLGGSREGASNEQYFGPGTRLTVT.

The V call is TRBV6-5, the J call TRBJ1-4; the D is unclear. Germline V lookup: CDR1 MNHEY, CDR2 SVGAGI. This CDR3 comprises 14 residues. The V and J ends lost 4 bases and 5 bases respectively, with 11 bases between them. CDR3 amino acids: CASSWRRRNEKLFF. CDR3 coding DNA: TGTGCCAGCAGTTGGCGGCGGCGAAATGAAAAACTGTTTTTT.

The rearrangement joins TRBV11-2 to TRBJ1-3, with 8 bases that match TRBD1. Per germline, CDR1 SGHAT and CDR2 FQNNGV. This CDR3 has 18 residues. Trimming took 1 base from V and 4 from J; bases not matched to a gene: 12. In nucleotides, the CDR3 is TGTGCCAGCAGCTTAGGCAGGGGGCGCGTTTTGGACGGAAACACCATATATTTT. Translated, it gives CASSLGRGRVLDGNTIYF.

CDR3 in amino acids: CASSFGGSPGTGELFF. CDR3 bases: TGTGCCAGCAGCTTCGGGGGATCCCCCGGCACCGGGGAGCTGTTTTTT. The gene calls are TRBV7-2 and TRBJ2-2, with D maybe TRBD2 (6 bases). Looked up from germline, CDR1 is SGHTA and CDR2 is FQGNSA. Trimming cost V 3 bases and J 4 bases, with 15 bases left between them. This CDR3 region has 16 residues.

In nucleotides, the CDR3 is TGTGCCAGCAGCCCCCGACAGGGTGACGGAAACACCATATATTTT. Its protein product is CASSPRQGDGNTIYF. J is TRBJ1-3 and V is TRBV3-1 (or the pseudogene TRBV3-2), with TRBD1 matching 7 bases. Germline CDR1 reads LGHDT; CDR2 reads YNNKEL (reference sequence). V lost 4 bases, J lost 4 bases, and 7 bases stayed unmatched. This CDR3 contains 15 residues.

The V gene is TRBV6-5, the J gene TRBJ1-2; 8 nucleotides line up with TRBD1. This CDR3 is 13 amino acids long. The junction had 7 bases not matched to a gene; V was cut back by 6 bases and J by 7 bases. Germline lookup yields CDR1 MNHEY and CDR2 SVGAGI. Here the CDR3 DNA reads TGTGCCAGCAGCTTGGACAGGGCGTCTGGCTACACCTTC. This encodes CASSLDRASGYTF.

In nucleotides, the CDR3 is TGTGCCAGCAGCCTCCTCGGGGGTACCGGGGAGCTGTTTTTT. Translation: CASSLLGGTGELFF. This sequence joins TRBV5-4 and TRBJ2-2, with D tentatively TRBD2 (6 bases). CDR1 is SGHNT and CDR2 is YYREEE in the germline V gene (reference sequence). This CDR3 is built from 14 residues. V shed 4 bases and J shed 5 bases, with 12 bases lying between them.

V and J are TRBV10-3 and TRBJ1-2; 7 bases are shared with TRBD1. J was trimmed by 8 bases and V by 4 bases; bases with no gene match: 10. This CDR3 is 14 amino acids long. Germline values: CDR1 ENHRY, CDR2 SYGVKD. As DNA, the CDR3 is TGTGCCATCAGTGTTATGACAGGGCGTAGAGGCTACACCTTC. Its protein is CAISVMTGRRGYTF.

The CDR3 bases are TGTGCCATCAGTGATTTCTGGCAGATAAACACCGGGGAGCTGTTTTTT. Translated: CAISDFWQINTGELFF. The chain employs TRBV10-3 and TRBJ2-2; D remains unclear. V was cut by 3 bases and J by 2 bases, with 13 bases left in between. The CDR3 covers 16 residues. Germline CDR1 reads ENHRY; CDR2 reads SYGVKD.

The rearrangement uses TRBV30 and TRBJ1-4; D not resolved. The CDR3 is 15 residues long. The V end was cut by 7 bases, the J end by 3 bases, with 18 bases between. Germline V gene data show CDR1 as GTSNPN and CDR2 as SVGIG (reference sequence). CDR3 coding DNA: TGTGCCTCAACGCAATATACGGTTTCTAATGAAAAACTGTTTTTT. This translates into CASTQYTVSNEKLFF.

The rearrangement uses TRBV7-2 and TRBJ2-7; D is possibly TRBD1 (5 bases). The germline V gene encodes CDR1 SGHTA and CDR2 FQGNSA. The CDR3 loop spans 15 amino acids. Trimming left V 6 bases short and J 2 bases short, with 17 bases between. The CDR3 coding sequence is TGTGCCAGCAGTTACTGGGGCCAGTTAGCCTACGAGCAGTACTTC. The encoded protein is CASSYWGQLAYEQYF.

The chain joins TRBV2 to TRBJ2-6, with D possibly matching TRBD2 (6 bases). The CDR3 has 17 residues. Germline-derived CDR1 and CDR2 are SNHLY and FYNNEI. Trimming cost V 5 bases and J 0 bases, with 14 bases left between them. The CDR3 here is CASSSGRKYSGANVLTF. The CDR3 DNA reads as TGTGCCAGCAGTTCTGGGAGGAAGTACTCTGGGGCCAACGTCCTGACTTTC.

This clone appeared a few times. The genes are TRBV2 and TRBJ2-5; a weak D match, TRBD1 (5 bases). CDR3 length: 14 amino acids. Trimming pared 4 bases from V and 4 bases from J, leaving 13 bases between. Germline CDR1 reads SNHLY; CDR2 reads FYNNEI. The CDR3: CASSGDRRTETQYF. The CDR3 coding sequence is TGTGCCAGCAGTGGTGACAGAAGGACAGAGACCCAGTACTTC.

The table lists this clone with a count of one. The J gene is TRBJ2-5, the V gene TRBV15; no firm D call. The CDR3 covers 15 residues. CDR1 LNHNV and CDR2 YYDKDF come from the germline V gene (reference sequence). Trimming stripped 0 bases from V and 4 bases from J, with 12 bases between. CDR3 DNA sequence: TGTGCCACCAGCAGAGATGTTGTCCAGATAGAGACCCAGTACTTC. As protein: CATSRDVVQIETQYF.

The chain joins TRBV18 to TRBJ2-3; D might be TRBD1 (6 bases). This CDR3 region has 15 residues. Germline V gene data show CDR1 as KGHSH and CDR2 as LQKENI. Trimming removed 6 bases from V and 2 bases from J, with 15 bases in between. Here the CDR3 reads CASSRGQPPTDTQYF. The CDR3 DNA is TGTGCCAGCTCCCGGGGACAACCCCCCACAGATACGCAGTATTTT.

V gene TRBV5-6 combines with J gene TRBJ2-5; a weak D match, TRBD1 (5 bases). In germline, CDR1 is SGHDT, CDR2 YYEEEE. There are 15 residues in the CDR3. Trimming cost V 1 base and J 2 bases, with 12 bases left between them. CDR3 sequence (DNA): TGTGCCAGCAGCTTGAGGCAGGGAATTCAAGAGACCCAGTACTTC. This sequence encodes CASSLRQGIQETQYF. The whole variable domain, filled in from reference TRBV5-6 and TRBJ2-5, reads DAGVTQSPTHLIKTRGQQVTLRCSPKSGHDTVSWYQQALGQGPQFIFQYYEEEERQRGNFPDRFSGHQFPNYSSELNVNALLLGDSALYLCASSLRQGIQETQYFGPGTRLLVL.

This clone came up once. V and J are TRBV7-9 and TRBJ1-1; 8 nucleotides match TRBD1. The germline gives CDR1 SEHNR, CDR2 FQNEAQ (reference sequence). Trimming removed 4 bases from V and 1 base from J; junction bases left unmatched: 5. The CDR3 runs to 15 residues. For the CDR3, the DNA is TGTGCCAGCAGCTCAACGGACAGGGAGAACACTGAAGCTTTCTTT. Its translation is CASSSTDRENTEAFF.

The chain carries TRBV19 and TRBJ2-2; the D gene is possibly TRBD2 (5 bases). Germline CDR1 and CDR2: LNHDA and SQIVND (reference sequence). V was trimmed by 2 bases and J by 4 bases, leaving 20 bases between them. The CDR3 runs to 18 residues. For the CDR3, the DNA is TGTGCCAGTAGTATACGTCCGGGTACGGGGTCGGTCACCGGGGAGCTGTTTTTT. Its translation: CASSIRPGTGSVTGELFF.

The CDR3 spells CASRYGPNTEAFF. The CDR3 DNA is TGTGCCAGCAGATATGGGCCTAACACTGAAGCTTTCTTT. The rearrangement links TRBV2 to TRBJ1-1; no clear D. This CDR3 region has 13 residues. Germline lookup yields CDR1 SNHLY and CDR2 FYNNEI. Trimming cost V 6 bases and J 2 bases, with 10 bases left between them.